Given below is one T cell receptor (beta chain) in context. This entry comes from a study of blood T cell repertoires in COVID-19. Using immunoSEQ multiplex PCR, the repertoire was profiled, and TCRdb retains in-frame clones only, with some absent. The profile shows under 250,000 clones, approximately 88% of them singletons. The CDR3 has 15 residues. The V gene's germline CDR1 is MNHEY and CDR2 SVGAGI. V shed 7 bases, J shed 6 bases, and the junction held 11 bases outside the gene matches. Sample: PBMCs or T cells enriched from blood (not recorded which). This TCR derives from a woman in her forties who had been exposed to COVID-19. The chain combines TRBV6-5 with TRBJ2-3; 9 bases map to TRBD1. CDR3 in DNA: TGTGCCAGCAAATACCGGGACAGGGTCAGGGATACGCAGTATTTT. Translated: CASKYRDRVRDTQYF.